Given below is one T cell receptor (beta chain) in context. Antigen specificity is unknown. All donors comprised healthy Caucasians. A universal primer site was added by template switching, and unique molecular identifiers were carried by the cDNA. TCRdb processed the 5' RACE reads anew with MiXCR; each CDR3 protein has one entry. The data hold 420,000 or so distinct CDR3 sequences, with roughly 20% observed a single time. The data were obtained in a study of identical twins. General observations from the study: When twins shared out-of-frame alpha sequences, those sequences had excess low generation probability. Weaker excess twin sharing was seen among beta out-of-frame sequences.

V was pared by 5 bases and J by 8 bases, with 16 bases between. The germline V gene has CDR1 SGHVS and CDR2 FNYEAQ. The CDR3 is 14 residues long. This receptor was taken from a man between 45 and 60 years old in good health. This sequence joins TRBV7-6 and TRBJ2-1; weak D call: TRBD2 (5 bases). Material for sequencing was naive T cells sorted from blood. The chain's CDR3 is CASSMRARGDEQFF. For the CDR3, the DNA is TGTGCCAGCAGCATGAGGGCCAGAGGCGATGAGCAGTTCTTC.